This T cell receptor beta chain originates from a study of T-cell reconstitution after alpha-beta-depleted transplantation in children. Unique molecular identifiers featured in how the TCRbeta library was prepared. TCRdb re-derived calls from the PCR reads in MiXCR, one entry per CDR3 protein. Of around 200,000 distinct CDR3 sequences in the sample, roughly a tenth were seen once. Turning to this clonotype: A much larger clone sits a single nucleotide away, making a read error possible. This CDR3 is missing its conserved last phenylalanine or tryptophan, likely due to a read error.

CDR3 length: 13 residues. CDR1 and CDR2 from the germline V gene are DFQATT and SNEGSKA (reference sequence). The sample here was PBMCs from the stem cell graft donor, taken from the stem cell graft. The rearrangement joins TRBV20-1 to TRBJ1-5, with a tentative D call TRBD1 (6 bases). The receptor comes from a human donor who donated a stem cell graft to a child with acute lymphoblastic leukemia. CDR3 protein: CSARAGGNQPQHC. The CDR3 DNA sequence: TGCAGTGCTAGAGCCGGGGGCAACCAGCCCCAGCATTGT.